One and the same sample provided the 18 T cell receptor beta chains below, sequenced in a study of blood T cell repertoires in COVID-19 (TCRdb year 2020). Library construction relied on the immunoSEQ multiplex PCR assay. The table was pulled from immuneACCESS by TCRdb, which kept in-frame rearrangements only. Such tables lose some clones; where checked, under half of the loss comes from unresolved V genes, and the rest has no known cause. Here the sample has about 300,000 clones; around 90% occur a single time. Around 4.5% of the sample is held by the ten biggest clonotypes. The source material was PBMCs or T cells enriched from blood (not recorded which). These receptors originate from a woman between 18 and 29 years old with acute COVID-19.

This chain uses TRBV10-2 with TRBJ2-2; 10 bases line up with TRBD2. V gave up 7 bases and J gave up 3 bases; unmatched junction bases: 5. This CDR3 is 15 amino acids long. Looked up from germline, CDR1 is WSHSY and CDR2 is SAAADI. The CDR3, as DNA: TGCGCCAGCACTAGCGGGAGTGCGTACACCGGGGAGCTGTTTTTT. The encoded protein is CASTSGSAYTGELFF.

The chain combines TRBV10-3 with TRBJ2-3; TRBD2 agrees at 7 bases. The trim removed 4 bases at V and 4 bases at J, leaving 2 bases unmatched. This CDR3 contains 13 residues. Germline V CDR1 and CDR2: ENHRY, SYGVKD. CDR3 DNA sequence: TGTGCCATCAGTGGGGCGGGGGCAGATACGCAGTATTTT. The encoded protein is CAISGAGADTQYF.

The V gene is TRBV2, the J gene TRBJ2-1; no clear D gene. This CDR3 has 12 residues. The V end was cut by 6 bases, the J end by 9 bases, with 12 bases between. CDR1 and CDR2 from the germline V gene are SNHLY and FYNNEI. The CDR3 sequence: CASRSIEVEQFF. As DNA, the CDR3 is TGTGCCAGCAGGTCGATAGAAGTTGAGCAGTTCTTC.

V gene TRBV11-2 combines with J gene TRBJ1-3; a possible D gene is TRBD1 (5 bases). This CDR3 comprises 16 residues. V was pared by 4 bases and J by 0 bases, with 13 bases between. Germline loops: CDR1 SGHAT, CDR2 FQNNGV. The DNA of the CDR3 is TGTGCCAGCAGCTCAAGAGGGACTTTCTCTGGAAACACCATATATTTT. It specifies CASSSRGTFSGNTIYF.

This clone appeared a few times. The chain is built from TRBV28 and TRBJ1-2, with 7 bases matching TRBD1. The CDR3 is 14 amino acids. The V gene's germline CDR1 is MDHEN and CDR2 SYDVKM. Trimming cost V 3 bases and J 7 bases; bases outside gene matches: 8. The CDR3 DNA reads as TGTGCCAGCAGTTTGACAGGGACTTCAGGTGGCTACACCTTC. Translated: CASSLTGTSGGYTF.

The gene calls are TRBV7-2 and TRBJ2-1; D gene uncertain. Germline V gene sequence: CDR1 SGHTA, CDR2 FQGNSA. The CDR3 is 13 residues long. The germline V and J ends were trimmed by 2 bases and 7 bases, with 9 bases remaining between them. In DNA form, the CDR3 reads TGTGCCAGCAGCTTACAGGTATGGAATGAGCAGTTCTTC. Its protein is CASSLQVWNEQFF.

The V call is TRBV7-3, the J call TRBJ2-3; D not certain. Between the trimmed V and J ends, which lost 2 bases and 4 bases, there was a span of 13 bases. This CDR3 has 15 residues. From germline, CDR1 is SGHTA and CDR2 FQGTGA. The DNA of the CDR3 is TGTGCCAGCAGCTTATCCCCCTCAGGCCCAGATACGCAGTATTTT. Translated, it gives CASSLSPSGPDTQYF.

The chain recombines TRBV5-1 with TRBJ2-7; TRBD2 matches 10 bases. J lost 5 bases, V lost 1 base, and 6 bases had no gene match. Germline CDR1 and CDR2: SGHRS and YFSETQ. The CDR3 totals 15 residues. The CDR3, as DNA: TGCGCCAGCAGCTTGATGACTAGCGGGTCCGACGAGCAGTACTTC. This encodes CASSLMTSGSDEQYF. The complete variable domain, with remaining parts taken from reference TRBV5-1 and TRBJ2-7, reads KAGVTQTPRYLIKTRGQQVTLSCSPISGHRSVSWYQQTPGQGLQFLFEYFSETQRNKGNFPGRFSGRQFSNSRSEMNVSTLELGDSALYLCASSLMTSGSDEQYFGPGTRLTVT.

This chain links TRBV1 with TRBJ1-2; TRBD1, the D gene given by the table, was not confirmed from the DNA. TRBV1 corresponds to a pseudogene. CDR3 length equals 16 residues. The CDR3 protein is CTSSRPHNQGYYGYTF. DNA for the CDR3: TGCACCAGCAGCCGCCCCCATAACCAGGGATACTATGGCTACACCTTC.

V and J are TRBV15 and TRBJ2-3, with TRBD2 matching over 10 bases. Germline CDR1 is LNHNV and CDR2 is YYDKDF (reference sequence). Unmatched junction bases numbered 5, after V lost 3 bases and J lost 2 bases. The CDR3 contains 16 residues. The CDR3 reads CATSSHSGRDTDTQYF. DNA for the CDR3: TGTGCCACCAGCAGCCACAGCGGGAGGGACACAGATACGCAGTATTTT.

Points on this clone: The same CDR3 arises from other DNA sequences in this sample as well. The chain couples TRBV7-9 to TRBJ2-3; 10 positions match TRBD2. V was clipped by 6 bases and J by 3 bases; unmatched bases: 3. The CDR3 runs 14 residues. Germline CDR1 and CDR2: SEHNR and FQNEAQ (reference sequence). The CDR3 sequence: CASSSSGSTDTQYF. CDR3 in DNA: TGTGCCAGCAGTTCTAGCGGGAGTACAGATACGCAGTATTTT.

The rearrangement joins TRBV7-9 to TRBJ1-5; D call uncertain. Germline CDR1 SEHNR, CDR2 FQNEAQ (reference sequence). Trimming removed 6 bases at V and 7 bases at J, with 13 bases between. The CDR3 loop spans 13 amino acids. DNA for the CDR3: TGTGCCAGCAGTTTACACACCCAGCAGCCCCAGCATTTT. This encodes CASSLHTQQPQHF.

The chain recombines TRBV20-1 with TRBJ1-5; TRBD1 aligns across 11 bases. The CDR3 totals 17 residues. Germline CDR1 DFQATT, CDR2 SNEGSKA (reference sequence). V was pared by 3 bases and J by 2 bases, with 9 bases of the junction left unmatched. The CDR3 DNA is TGCAGTGCTAGTTTTCCTCGGACAGGGGGCGGCAATCAGCCCCAGCATTTT. Translation: CSASFPRTGGGNQPQHF.

This clone was detected a few times. The chain has TRBV9 and TRBJ1-2; the D is unclear. The CDR3 is 15 amino acids. The germline V gene encodes CDR1 SGDLS and CDR2 YYNGEE. Trimming left V 0 bases short and J 0 bases short, with 9 bases between. This CDR3 reads CASSVVGETNYGYTF. The CDR3 nucleotides are TGTGCCAGCAGCGTAGTCGGAGAGACTAACTATGGCTACACCTTC.

The chain links TRBV19 to TRBJ1-4; tentative D call: TRBD1 (5 bases). V lost 5 bases to trimming and J lost 4 bases, with 11 bases between them. Germline lookup yields CDR1 LNHDA and CDR2 SQIVND (reference sequence). The CDR3 is 14 amino acids. CDR3 DNA sequence: TGTGCCAGTAGTTTCCCGGGACTTAATGAAAAACTGTTTTTT. This gives the protein CASSFPGLNEKLFF. The full variable domain, with the rest looked up from reference TRBV19 and TRBJ1-4, is DGGITQSPKYLFRKEGQNVTLSCEQNLNHDAMYWYRQDPGQGLRLIYYSQIVNDFQKGDIAEGYSVSREKKESFPLTVTSAQKNPTAFYLCASSFPGLNEKLFFGSGTQLSVL.

This chain uses TRBV11-3 with TRBJ1-2; 8 nucleotides agree with TRBD1. Germline CDR1 reads SGHNT; CDR2 reads YENEEA. The trim removed 3 bases at V and 6 bases at J, leaving 9 bases unmatched. This CDR3 has 15 amino acids. CDR3 protein: CASSFTGGARDGYTF. In nucleotides, the CDR3 is TGTGCCAGCAGCTTTACAGGGGGGGCCCGGGATGGCTACACCTTC.

J is TRBJ2-2 and V is TRBV5-1, with TRBD2 matching over 8 bases. Germline trimming cut 4 bases from V and 6 bases from J; bases unmatched to any gene: 8. From germline, CDR1 is SGHRS and CDR2 YFSETQ. The CDR3 is made up of 15 amino acids. CDR3 bases: TGCGCCAGCAGCCCGGGACTAGAGCCCGCCGGGGAGCTGTTTTTT. Translated: CASSPGLEPAGELFF. Together with reference TRBV5-1 and TRBJ2-2, the CDR3 gives the full variable domain: KAGVTQTPRYLIKTRGQQVTLSCSPISGHRSVSWYQQTPGQGLQFLFEYFSETQRNKGNFPGRFSGRQFSNSRSEMNVSTLELGDSALYLCASSPGLEPAGELFFGEGSRLTVL.

This clone was seen once. The chain employs TRBV19 and TRBJ1-5; 11 bases are shared with TRBD1. Germline CDR1 and CDR2: LNHDA and SQIVND (reference sequence). The CDR3 has 16 residues. V was clipped by 3 bases and J by 9 bases; unmatched bases: 10. The CDR3, as DNA: TGTGCCAGTAGTATTAGGGGGACAGGGGGGTCCTGGCCCCAGCATTTT. As protein: CASSIRGTGGSWPQHF. The entire variable domain, with the rest obtained from reference TRBV19 and TRBJ1-5, is as follows: DGGITQSPKYLFRKEGQNVTLSCEQNLNHDAMYWYRQDPGQGLRLIYYSQIVNDFQKGDIAEGYSVSREKKESFPLTVTSAQKNPTAFYLCASSIRGTGGSWPQHFGDGTRLSIL.